Shown below are 8 T cell receptor beta chains from a single sample sequenced in a study of blood T cell repertoires in COVID-19. Data came from immunoSEQ multiplex PCR; TCRdb stores just in-frame clones and leaves some out. The sample records 150,000 to 200,000 clones, just over 85% being singletons. The sequenced sample consisted of PBMCs or T cells enriched from blood (not recorded which). These receptors all stem from a woman under 30 who had recovered from COVID-19.

The V gene is TRBV20-1, the J gene TRBJ1-1; D gene uncertain. CDR1 DFQATT and CDR2 SNEGSKA come from the germline V gene (reference sequence). V was cut by 6 bases and J by 4 bases, with 9 bases left in between. CDR3 length: 11 residues. This CDR3 is CSAPGSTEAFF. The DNA of the CDR3 is TGCAGTGCCCCAGGAAGCACTGAAGCTTTCTTT.

The J gene is TRBJ1-1, the V gene TRBV28; 10 positions agree with TRBD1. The CDR3 runs to 15 residues. In germline, CDR1 is MDHEN, CDR2 SYDVKM. With 4 bases clipped from V and 0 bases from J, the junction kept 2 bases outside the gene matches. CDR3 bases: TGTGCCAGCAGTTGGGGGACAGGGGTGAACACTGAAGCTTTCTTT. Translated, it gives CASSWGTGVNTEAFF.

This chain connects TRBV3-1 (or the pseudogene TRBV3-2) to TRBJ2-2; 11 bases match TRBD1. CDR3 length equals 17 residues. Trimming removed 4 bases from V and 6 bases from J; junction bases left unmatched: 10. Germline V gene sequence: CDR1 LGHDT, CDR2 YNNKEL (reference sequence). CDR3 nucleotides: TGTGCCAGCAGCCCACGGGACAGGGGGGATGAGGCCGGGGAGCTGTTTTTT. It yields the protein CASSPRDRGDEAGELFF.

Only a few counts were recorded for this clone. The chain combines TRBV7-2 with TRBJ2-3; maybe TRBD2 (7 bases). The germline V gene has CDR1 SGHTA and CDR2 FQGNSA. The CDR3 runs 16 residues. V shed 3 bases and J shed 1 base, with 14 bases lying between them. The CDR3 sequence: CASSLGGLGGTDTQYF. The CDR3 DNA follows: TGTGCCAGCAGCTTGGGGGGGCTGGGAGGCACAGATACGCAGTATTTT.

V gene TRBV19 combines with J gene TRBJ1-3; TRBD1 aligns across 7 bases. Trimming removed 4 bases from V and 2 bases from J; junction bases left unmatched: 2. The CDR3 runs 14 residues. Looked up from germline, CDR1 is LNHDA and CDR2 is SQIVND (reference sequence). CDR3 sequence reads: CASSTTGTGNTIYF. CDR3 coding DNA: TGTGCCAGTAGTACGACAGGGACTGGAAACACCATATATTTT.

V usage is TRBV5-1 and J usage is TRBJ2-1, with TRBD1 matching 10 bases. V gave up 4 bases and J gave up 7 bases; unmatched junction bases: 8. Germline V gives CDR1 SGHRS, CDR2 YFSETQ. This CDR3 spans 15 amino acids. For the CDR3, the DNA is TGCGCCAGCAGCACGGACAGGGGGTTCGCTAATGAGCAGTTCTTC. Translating gives CASSTDRGFANEQFF.

For the CDR3, the DNA is TGTGCCAGTAGTATATGGGAGACGAACACAGATACGCAGTATTTT. Protein product: CASSIWETNTDTQYF. The chain uses TRBV19 and TRBJ2-3, with a tentative D call TRBD2 (5 bases). The length of the CDR3 is 15 residues. Trimming removed 2 bases from V and 2 bases from J, with 11 bases in between. The germline gives CDR1 LNHDA, CDR2 SQIVND (reference sequence).

V usage is TRBV5-4 and J usage is TRBJ2-7, with a possible D match to TRBD2 (5 bases). The V end lost 2 bases, the J end lost 3 bases, and 12 bases lay between the germline ends. The CDR3 consists of 14 residues. CDR1 is SGHNT, CDR2 YYREEE, per germline (reference sequence). CDR3 protein: CASSLRTVFYEQYF. The CDR3 bases are TGTGCCAGCAGCTTAAGGACTGTTTTCTACGAGCAGTACTTC.